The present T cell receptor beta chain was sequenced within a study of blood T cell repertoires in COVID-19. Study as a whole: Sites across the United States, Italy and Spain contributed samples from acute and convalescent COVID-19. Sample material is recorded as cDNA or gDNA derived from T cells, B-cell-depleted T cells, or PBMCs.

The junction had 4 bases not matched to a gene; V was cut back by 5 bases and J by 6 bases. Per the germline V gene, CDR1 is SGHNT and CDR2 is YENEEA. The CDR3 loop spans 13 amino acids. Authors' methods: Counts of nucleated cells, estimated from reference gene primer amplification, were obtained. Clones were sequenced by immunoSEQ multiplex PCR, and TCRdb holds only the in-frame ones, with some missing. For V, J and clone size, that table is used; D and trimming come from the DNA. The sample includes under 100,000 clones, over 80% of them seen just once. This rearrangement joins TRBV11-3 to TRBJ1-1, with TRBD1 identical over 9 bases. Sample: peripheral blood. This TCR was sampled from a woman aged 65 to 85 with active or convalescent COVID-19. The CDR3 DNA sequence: TGTGCCAGCAGCCCCCGGGACAGGGCTGAAGCTTTCTTT. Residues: CASSPRDRAEAFF.